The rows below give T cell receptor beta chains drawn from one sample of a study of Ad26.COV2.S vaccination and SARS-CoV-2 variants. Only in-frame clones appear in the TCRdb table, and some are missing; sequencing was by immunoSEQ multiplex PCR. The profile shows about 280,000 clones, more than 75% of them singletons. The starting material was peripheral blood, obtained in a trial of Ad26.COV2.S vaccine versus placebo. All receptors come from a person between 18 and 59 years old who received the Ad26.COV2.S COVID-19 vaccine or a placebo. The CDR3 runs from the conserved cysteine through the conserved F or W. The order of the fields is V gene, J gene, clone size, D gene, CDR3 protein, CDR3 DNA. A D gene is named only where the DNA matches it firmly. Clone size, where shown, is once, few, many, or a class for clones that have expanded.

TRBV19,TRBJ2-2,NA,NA,CASSKRVGPLTGELFF,TGTGCCAGTAGTAAGCGAGTGGGACCTCTAACCGGGGAGCTGTTTTTT
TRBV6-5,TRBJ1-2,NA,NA,CASAGTGANYGYTF,TGTGCCAGTGCCGGAACAGGAGCTAACTATGGCTACACCTTC
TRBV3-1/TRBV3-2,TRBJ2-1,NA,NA,CASSQVYEQFF,TGTGCCAGCAGCCAAGTCTATGAGCAGTTCTTC
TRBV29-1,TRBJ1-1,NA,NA,CSVARATANTEAFF,TGCAGCGTTGCTAGAGCGACAGCTAACACTGAAGCTTTCTTT
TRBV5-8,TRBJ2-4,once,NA,CASSFASKNIQYF,TGTGCCAGCAGCTTTGCTAGCAAAAACATTCAGTACTTC
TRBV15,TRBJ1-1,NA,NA,CATSRELAQSVTEAFF,TGTGCCACCAGCAGAGAATTGGCACAGTCGGTCACTGAAGCTTTCTTT
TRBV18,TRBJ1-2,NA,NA,CASSPRPGDGYTF,TGTGCCAGCTCACCCCGGCCGGGGGATGGCTACACCTTC
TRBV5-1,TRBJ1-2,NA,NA,CASSLPGAGPGDGYTF,TGCGCCAGCAGCTTGCCGGGGGCCGGGCCAGGAGATGGCTACACCTTC
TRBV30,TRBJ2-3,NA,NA,CAWSRLTTITDTQYF,TGTGCCTGGAGTCGCCTGACTACTATCACAGATACGCAGTATTTT
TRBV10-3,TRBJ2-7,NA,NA,CAIRAEVNEQYF,TGTGCCATCAGGGCCGAGGTGAACGAGCAGTACTTC
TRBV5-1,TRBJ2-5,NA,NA,CASSLDSARETQYF,TGCGCCAGCAGCTTAGACTCAGCGCGGGAGACCCAGTACTTC
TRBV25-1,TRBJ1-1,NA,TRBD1,CASSQGARTEAFF,TGTGCCAGCAGCCAGGGGGCGCGGACTGAAGCTTTCTTT
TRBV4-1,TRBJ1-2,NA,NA,CASSQEGRVRDGYTF,TGCGCCAGCAGCCAAGAGGGCAGGGTTAGGGATGGCTACACCTTC
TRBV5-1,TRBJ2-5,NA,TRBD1,CASSPRPRQGQETQYF,TGCGCCAGCAGCCCGCGACCCAGACAGGGACAAGAGACCCAGTACTTC
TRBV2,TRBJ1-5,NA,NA,CASSPIGSNQPQHF,TGTGCCAGCAGCCCCATCGGGTCCAATCAGCCCCAGCATTTT
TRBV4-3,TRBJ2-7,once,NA,CASSQERGAGEQYF,TGCGCCAGCAGCCAAGAAAGGGGGGCTGGCGAGCAGTACTTC
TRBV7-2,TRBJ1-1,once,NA,CASSVSTGEAFF,TGTGCCAGCAGCGTATCTACAGGTGAAGCTTTCTTT
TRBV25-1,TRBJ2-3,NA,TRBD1,CASSVRDRGTDTQYF,TGTGCCAGCAGTGTGAGGGACAGGGGGACAGATACGCAGTATTTT
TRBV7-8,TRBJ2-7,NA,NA,CASSLTNEQYF,TGTGCCAGCAGCTTAACGAACGAGCAGTACTTC
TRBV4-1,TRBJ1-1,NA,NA,CASSQGITNTEAFF,TGCGCCAGCAGCCAAGGAATTACGAACACTGAAGCTTTCTTT
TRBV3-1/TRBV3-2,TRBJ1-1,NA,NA,CASSDRMNTEAFF,TGTGCCAGCAGCGACAGAATGAACACTGAAGCTTTCTTT
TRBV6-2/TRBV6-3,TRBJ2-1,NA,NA,CASSYGSSYNEQFF,TGTGCCAGCAGTTACGGAAGCTCCTACAATGAGCAGTTCTTC
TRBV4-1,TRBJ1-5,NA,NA,CASSLTGSSSNQPQHF,TGCGCCAGCAGCCTAACCGGGTCATCTAGCAATCAGCCCCAGCATTTT
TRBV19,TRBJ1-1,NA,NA,CASSIDRDTEAFF,TGTGCCAGTAGTATTGATCGAGACACTGAAGCTTTCTTT
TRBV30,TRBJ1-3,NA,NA,CAWSVKIWGGSGNTIYF,TGTGCCTGGAGTGTAAAAATTTGGGGAGGCAGTGGAAACACCATATATTTT
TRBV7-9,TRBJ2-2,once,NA,CASTAGGGSTGELFF,TGTGCCAGCACCGCAGGGGGGGGATCCACCGGGGAGCTGTTTTTT
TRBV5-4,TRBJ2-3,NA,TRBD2,CASSTVAGMLTDTQYF,TGTGCCAGCAGCACCGTAGCGGGGATGCTCACAGATACGCAGTATTTT
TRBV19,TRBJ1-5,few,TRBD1,CASSIEGQGGYQPQHF,TGTGCCAGTAGTATAGAGGGACAGGGGGGATATCAGCCCCAGCATTTT
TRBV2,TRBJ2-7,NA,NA,CASRTAKARSYEQYF,TGTGCCAGCAGGACAGCCAAAGCCCGCTCCTACGAGCAGTACTTC
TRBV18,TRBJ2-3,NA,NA,CASSPSGLDTQYF,TGTGCCAGCTCACCCTCGGGGTTGGATACGCAGTATTTT
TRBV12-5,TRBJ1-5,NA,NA,CASGSNNQPQHF,TGTGCTAGTGGTAGTAACAATCAGCCCCAGCATTTT
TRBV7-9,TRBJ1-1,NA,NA,CASSLGALEAFF,TGTGCCAGCAGCTTAGGAGCTCTTGAAGCTTTCTTT
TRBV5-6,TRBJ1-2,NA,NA,CASSLVARLFDGYTF,TGTGCCAGCAGCTTGGTGGCCAGGTTGTTCGATGGCTACACCTTC
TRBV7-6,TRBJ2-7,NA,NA,CASSLKQGYEQYF,TGTGCCAGCAGCTTAAAGCAGGGCTACGAGCAGTACTTC
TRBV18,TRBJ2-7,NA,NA,CASSPLTGSQNEQYF,TGTGCCAGCTCACCCCTTACAGGGAGTCAAAACGAGCAGTACTTC
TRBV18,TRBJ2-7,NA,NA,CASSLPDSSYEQYF,TGTGCCAGCTCACTACCGGACAGCTCCTACGAGCAGTACTTC
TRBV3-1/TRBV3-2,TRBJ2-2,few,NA,CASSRRTSPGELFF,TGTGCCAGCAGCCGTCGGACCTCGCCCGGGGAGCTGTTTTTT
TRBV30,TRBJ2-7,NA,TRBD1,CAWINRDRSSYEQYF,TGTGCCTGGATTAATCGGGACAGAAGCTCCTACGAGCAGTACTTC
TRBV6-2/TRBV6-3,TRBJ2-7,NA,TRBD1,CASSSWTGMSYEQYF,TGTGCCAGCAGTTCTTGGACAGGGATGTCCTACGAGCAGTACTTC
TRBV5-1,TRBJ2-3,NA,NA,CASSAPGPSFTDTQYF,TGCGCCAGCAGCGCCCCGGGACCGTCCTTCACAGATACGCAGTATTTT
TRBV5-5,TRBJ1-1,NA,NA,CASSTRELNTEAFF,TGTGCCAGCAGCACAAGAGAGTTGAACACTGAAGCTTTCTTT
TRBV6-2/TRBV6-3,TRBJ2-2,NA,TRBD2,CASSYAGGTGELFF,TGTGCCAGCAGTTACGCCGGGGGGACCGGGGAGCTGTTTTTT
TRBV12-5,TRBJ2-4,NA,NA,CASGLVTGAAKNIQYF,TGTGCTAGTGGTTTGGTAACGGGGGCGGCCAAAAACATTCAGTACTTC
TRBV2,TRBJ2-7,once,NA,CASRARGQQNYEQYF,TGTGCCAGCAGGGCTAGGGGCCAGCAGAACTACGAGCAGTACTTC
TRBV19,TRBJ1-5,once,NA,CASSDGLSNQPQHF,TGTGCCAGTAGTGACGGTCTTAGCAATCAGCCCCAGCATTTT
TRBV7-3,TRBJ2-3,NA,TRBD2,CASSRAGTSRTDTQYF,TGTGCCAGCAGCCGGGCCGGGACTAGTCGAACAGATACGCAGTATTTT
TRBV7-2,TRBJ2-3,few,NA,CASSLKQGLLEVTDTQYF,TGTGCCAGCAGCTTAAAGCAGGGTCTACTCGAAGTGACAGATACGCAGTATTTT
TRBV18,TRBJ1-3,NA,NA,CASSPPSGSGNTIYF,TGTGCCAGCTCACCGCCTTCAGGGAGCGGGAACACCATATATTTT
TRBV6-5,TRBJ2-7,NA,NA,CAKGTPTYEQYF,TGTGCCAAAGGGACTCCTACATACGAGCAGTACTTC
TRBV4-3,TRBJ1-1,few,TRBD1,CASSQFTGGSGAFF,TGCGCCAGCAGCCAATTCACAGGGGGCAGTGGAGCTTTCTTT
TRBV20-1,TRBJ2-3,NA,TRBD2,CSASPVRGGGTDTQYF,TGCAGTGCTAGTCCCGTTCGAGGCGGGGGAACAGATACGCAGTATTTT
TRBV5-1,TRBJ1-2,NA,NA,CASSVVQASDYGYTF,TGCGCCAGCAGCGTCGTCCAAGCGAGTGACTATGGCTACACCTTC
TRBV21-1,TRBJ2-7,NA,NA,CASSKEVRATYEQYF,TGTGCCAGCAGCAAAGAAGTTAGGGCTACCTACGAGCAGTACTTC
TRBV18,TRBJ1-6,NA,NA,CASSRETFNSPLHF,TGTGCCAGCTCACGTGAAACATTTAATTCACCCCTCCACTTT